This T cell receptor beta chain was profiled in a study of blood T cell repertoires in COVID-19. Overall study: Researchers got acute and convalescent COVID-19 samples from the United States, Italy and Spain.

TCRdb keeps only in-frame clones here, not all; method: immunoSEQ multiplex PCR. The sample has about 82,000 clones, approximately 90% seen once. This CDR3 is 14 amino acids long. Trimming took off 1 base at V and 2 bases at J, with 7 bases between the two ends. Per germline, CDR1 LGHDT and CDR2 YNNKEL (reference sequence). Cohorts were assigned according to the clinical history that participants reported. This chain joins TRBV3-1 (or the pseudogene TRBV3-2) and TRBJ2-3, with a possible D match to TRBD1 (5 bases). The material sequenced was PBMCs or T cells enriched from blood (not recorded which). The source of this sequence is a woman between 50 and 59 years old with acute COVID-19. CDR3 in amino acids: CASSQGGTTDTQYF. The CDR3 DNA reads as TGTGCCAGCAGCCAAGGGGGCACCACAGATACGCAGTATTTT.